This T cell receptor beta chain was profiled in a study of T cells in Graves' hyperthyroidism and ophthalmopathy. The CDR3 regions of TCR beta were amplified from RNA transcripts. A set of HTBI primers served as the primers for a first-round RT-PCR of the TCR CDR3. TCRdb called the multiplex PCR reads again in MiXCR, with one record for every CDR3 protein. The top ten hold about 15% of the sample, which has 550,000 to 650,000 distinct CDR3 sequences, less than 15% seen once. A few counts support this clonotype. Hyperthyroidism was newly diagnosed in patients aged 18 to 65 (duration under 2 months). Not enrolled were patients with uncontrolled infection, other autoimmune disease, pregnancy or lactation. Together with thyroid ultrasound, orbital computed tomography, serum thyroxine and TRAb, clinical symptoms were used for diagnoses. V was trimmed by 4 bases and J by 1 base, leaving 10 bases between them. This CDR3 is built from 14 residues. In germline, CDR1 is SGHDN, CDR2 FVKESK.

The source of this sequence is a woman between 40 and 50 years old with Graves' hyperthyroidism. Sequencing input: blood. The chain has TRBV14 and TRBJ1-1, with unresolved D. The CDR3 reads CASSLMGTNTEAFF. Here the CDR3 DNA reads TGTGCCAGCAGCCTGATGGGTACGAACACTGAAGCTTTCTTT.